Below are 31 T cell receptor beta chains sequenced from a single sample in a study of graft-versus-host responses after intestinal transplantation. Clones were sequenced by immunoSEQ multiplex PCR, and TCRdb holds only the in-frame ones, with some missing. The sample carries approximately 90,000 clones, around nine tenths recorded once. These receptors' targets are unknown. The material was unstimulated CD8+ T cells sorted from spleen or lymph node cells, obtained before intestinal transplant. The receptor source for this set is a human donor who received an intestinal transplant.

This chain links TRBV28 with TRBJ2-3; D may be TRBD1 (5 bases). The CDR3 is 14 residues long. V dropped 4 bases and J dropped 0 bases, with 8 bases sitting between them. The germline CDR1 and CDR2 sequences are MDHEN and SYDVKM. The CDR3 region has the DNA TGTGCCAGCAGTTGGCAGGGAAGCACAGATACGCAGTATTTT. This codes for CASSWQGSTDTQYF.

The V call is TRBV5-4, the J call TRBJ2-5; D is undetermined. The germline gives CDR1 SGHNT, CDR2 YYREEE (reference sequence). Deletions cut 4 bases from V and 3 bases from J, with 7 bases between. This CDR3 comprises 12 residues. Here the CDR3 reads CASSGEEETQYF. CDR3 nucleotides: TGTGCCAGCAGCGGTGAGGAAGAGACCCAGTACTTC.

The chain joins TRBV9 to TRBJ2-1, with D perhaps matching TRBD1 or TRBD2 (5 bases each). Trimming took off 0 bases at V and 10 bases at J, with 8 bases between the two ends. This CDR3 has 12 amino acids. CDR1 is SGDLS and CDR2 is YYNGEE in the germline V gene. In DNA form, the CDR3 reads TGTGCCAGCAGCGTAGGTGGGGGAGAGCAGTTCTTC. It is translated as CASSVGGGEQFF.

The V gene is TRBV30, the J gene TRBJ2-3, with D unresolved. The length of the CDR3 is 12 residues. Germline V gives CDR1 GTSNPN, CDR2 SVGIG (reference sequence). The ends were cut back, 4 bases at V and 1 base at J, with 6 bases in the middle. The CDR3 nucleotides read TGTGCCTGGACGCAGGGCACAGATACGCAGTATTTT. It yields the protein CAWTQGTDTQYF.

This clone was seen only once. The chain joins TRBV5-5 to TRBJ2-2, with D hard to call. The V gene's germline CDR1 is SGHKS and CDR2 YYEKEE (reference sequence). Trimming removed 6 bases at V and 6 bases at J, with 12 bases between. CDR3 length equals 13 residues. The CDR3 DNA reads TGTGCCAGCATGCTATTAGGCGCCGGGGAGCTGTTTTTT. It is translated as CASMLLGAGELFF. Filled out from reference TRBV5-5 and TRBJ2-2, the complete variable domain reads DAGVTQSPTHLIKTRGQQVTLRCSPISGHKSVSWYQQVLGQGPQFIFQYYEKEERGRGNFPDRFSARQFPNYSSELNVNALLLGDSALYLCASMLLGAGELFFGEGSRLTVL.

V usage is TRBV28 and J usage is TRBJ2-5; D is unclear. Trimming took 3 bases from V and 0 from J, leaving 20 bases between them. The CDR3 length is 18 residues. Germline CDR1 reads MDHEN; CDR2 reads SYDVKM. CDR3 sequence: CASSLVFLSEINQETQYF. The CDR3, as DNA: TGTGCCAGCAGTTTGGTTTTCTTGAGCGAGATAAACCAAGAGACCCAGTACTTC.

V usage is TRBV13 and J usage is TRBJ2-1; 10 nucleotides match TRBD2. Germline V gene data show CDR1 as PRHDT and CDR2 as FYEKMQ (reference sequence). This CDR3 is 14 amino acids long. The V and J ends lost 1 base and 8 bases, in that order; junction bases with no gene match: 2. The CDR3 spells CASSLVAGGDEQFF. In DNA form, the CDR3 reads TGTGCCAGCAGCTTAGTAGCGGGGGGCGATGAGCAGTTCTTC.

The genes are TRBV15 and TRBJ2-5; weak D call: TRBD1 (6 bases). CDR3 size: 14 residues. Germline V gene data show CDR1 as LNHNV and CDR2 as YYDKDF (reference sequence). Trimming removed 3 bases at V and 1 base at J, with 9 bases between. DNA of the CDR3: TGTGCCACCAGCAGCGGACAGAGCCAAGAGACCCAGTACTTC. It yields the protein CATSSGQSQETQYF. Full variable domain (missing parts from reference TRBV15 and TRBJ2-5): DAMVIQNPRYQVTQFGKPVTLSCSQTLNHNVMYWYQQKSSQAPKLLFHYYDKDFNNEADTPDNFQSRRPNTSFCFLDIRSPGLGDTAMYLCATSSGQSQETQYFGPGTRLLVL.

The rearrangement links TRBV2 to TRBJ1-3; D may be TRBD1 (6 bases). CDR3 length: 15 residues. Trimming took 4 bases from V and 0 from J, leaving 10 bases between them. Germline V lookup: CDR1 SNHLY, CDR2 FYNNEI. In DNA, the CDR3 is TGTGCCAGCAGTGTCGACAGGCTCTCTGGAAACACCATATATTTT. Its protein is CASSVDRLSGNTIYF.

The genes are TRBV6-6 and TRBJ2-7; D remains unclear. V lost 3 bases, J lost 4 bases, and 10 bases lay in between. From germline, CDR1 is MNHNY and CDR2 SVGAGI (reference sequence). The CDR3 is made up of 13 amino acids. The CDR3 loop is CASSYLGRYEQYF. CDR3 bases: TGTGCCAGCAGTTATTTGGGAAGGTACGAGCAGTACTTC.

The V gene is TRBV6-6, the J gene TRBJ2-2; D ambiguous. Trimming removed 2 bases at V and 4 bases at J, with 5 bases between. Germline CDR1 is MNHNY and CDR2 is SVGAGI (reference sequence). The CDR3 spans 13 residues. This CDR3 is CASSYAVTGELFF. In DNA form, the CDR3 reads TGTGCCAGCAGTTACGCGGTCACCGGGGAGCTGTTTTTT.

V is TRBV9 and J is TRBJ2-5, with a tentative D call TRBD2 (6 bases). The CDR3 extends over 16 amino acids. From germline, CDR1 is SGDLS and CDR2 YYNGEE. V was cut by 4 bases and J by 4 bases, with 20 bases left in between. CDR3 nucleotides: TGTGCCAGCAGCAAGTCGGGGGTGGGAGGTGGAGAGACCCAGTACTTC. It is translated as CASSKSGVGGGETQYF.

V is TRBV11-2 and J is TRBJ1-2; 9 positions agree with TRBD1. V trimming: 4 bases; J trimming: 6 bases; junction bases outside the gene matches: 6. The CDR3 length is 14 residues. The germline V gene encodes CDR1 SGHAT and CDR2 FQNNGV. In DNA form, the CDR3 reads TGTGCCAGCAGCTCCGTGACAGGGGGTAATGGCTACACCTTC. Residues: CASSSVTGGNGYTF. Full variable domain (outside the CDR3, taken from reference TRBV11-2 and TRBJ1-2): EAGVAQSPRYKIIEKRQSVAFWCNPISGHATLYWYQQILGQGPKLLIQFQNNGVVDDSQLPKDRFSAERLKGVDSTLKIQPAKLEDSAVYLCASSSVTGGNGYTFGSGTRLTVV.

This chain links TRBV25-1 with TRBJ1-1, with D possibly matching TRBD1 (5 bases). CDR1 is MGHDK and CDR2 is SYGVNS in the germline V gene. Trimming left V 0 bases short and J 3 bases short, with 11 bases between. The CDR3 loop spans 15 amino acids. The CDR3 DNA sequence: TGTGCCAGCAGTGAATATTCGGGGGTAGACACTGAAGCTTTCTTT. It is translated as CASSEYSGVDTEAFF.

The J gene is TRBJ1-2, the V gene TRBV7-9, with D hard to call. V shed 5 bases and J shed 8 bases, with 21 bases lying between them. Germline V gives CDR1 SEHNR, CDR2 FQNEAQ (reference sequence). CDR3 size: 15 residues. For the CDR3, the DNA is TGTGCCAGCAGCCCTGATTTCGAGTCGGTCGGGGGCTACACCTTC. Protein sequence: CASSPDFESVGGYTF.

V usage is TRBV27 and J usage is TRBJ2-5, with 10 bases fitting TRBD2. The DNA end lines up better with TRBJ2-7; the J call may be wrong. Germline assignment: CDR1 MNHEY and CDR2 SMNVEV (reference sequence). This CDR3 contains 17 residues. CDR3: CASSSSLSGRSSYEQYF. The CDR3 DNA sequence: TGTGCCAGCAGTTCAAGTCTTAGCGGGAGGTCCTCCTACGAGCAGTACTTC.

The rearrangement uses TRBV27 and TRBJ2-3; no clear D. Per the germline V gene, CDR1 is MNHEY and CDR2 is SMNVEV (reference sequence). Trimming cost V 4 bases and J 4 bases, with 9 bases left between them. The CDR3 has 13 residues. The CDR3 loop is CASSWTVADTQYF. CDR3 bases: TGTGCCAGCAGTTGGACGGTCGCAGATACGCAGTATTTT.

The rearrangement uses TRBV9 and TRBJ2-1; D gene ambiguous. Trimming left V 0 bases short and J 7 bases short, with 23 bases between. This CDR3 contains 18 residues. Germline V lookup: CDR1 SGDLS, CDR2 YYNGEE. The CDR3 DNA reads as TGTGCCAGCAGCGTAGAACACTCGGACGTGGCGCTTTTGAATGAGCAGTTCTTC. Protein sequence: CASSVEHSDVALLNEQFF.

The chain has TRBV6-6 and TRBJ1-1; tentative D call: TRBD1 (5 bases). V lost 11 bases and J 0 bases, leaving 19 bases between the germline ends. CDR1 is MNHNY and CDR2 is SVGAGI in the germline V gene (reference sequence). The length of the CDR3 is 15 residues. The CDR3 DNA sequence: TGTGCCCCCACCCGAGGTCGGGGGGTGAACACTGAAGCTTTCTTT. Translating gives CAPTRGRGVNTEAFF.

The chain carries TRBV2 and TRBJ2-3; TRBD2 matches 13 bases. Germline V gene sequence: CDR1 SNHLY, CDR2 FYNNEI. Trimming cost V 3 bases and J 6 bases; bases outside gene matches: 6. The CDR3 extends over 16 amino acids. This chain's CDR3 is CASSEGLAGLGDTQYF. DNA for the CDR3: TGTGCCAGCAGTGAGGGACTAGCGGGGCTAGGTGATACGCAGTATTTT.

The V call is TRBV2, the J call TRBJ2-7, with D uncertain. This CDR3 is 12 amino acids long. From germline, CDR1 is SNHLY and CDR2 FYNNEI. V lost 7 bases to trimming and J lost 3 bases, with 10 bases between them. CDR3 residues: CASIHHYYEQYF. The CDR3, as DNA: TGTGCCAGCATCCATCACTACTACGAGCAGTACTTC. Full variable domain (missing parts from reference TRBV2 and TRBJ2-7): EPEVTQTPSHQVTQMGQEVILRCVPISNHLYFYWYRQILGQKVEFLVSFYNNEISEKSEIFDDQFSVERPDGSNFTLKIRSTKLEDSAMYFCASIHHYYEQYFGPGTRLTVT.

Concerning this clone: The sample contains more than one DNA sequence encoding this CDR3. V gene TRBV6-5 combines with J gene TRBJ2-5; tentative D call: TRBD2 (5 bases). CDR1 and CDR2 from the germline V gene are MNHEY and SVGAGI. The CDR3 consists of 14 residues. Trimming took 5 bases from V and 2 from J, leaving 12 bases between them. CDR3 protein: CASSRGTRQETQYF. CDR3 nucleotide sequence: TGTGCCAGCAGTAGAGGCACTAGACAAGAGACCCAGTACTTC.

The V and J genes are TRBV10-3 and TRBJ2-7; TRBD1 agrees at 7 bases. The germline V gene encodes CDR1 ENHRY and CDR2 SYGVKD. The V and J ends lost 3 bases and 6 bases, in that order; junction bases with no gene match: 8. The CDR3 length is 14 residues. In DNA form, the CDR3 reads TGTGCCATCAGTGAAATACAGGGGTGGGGCGAGCAGTACTTC. Translated, it gives CAISEIQGWGEQYF.

Written as DNA, the CDR3 is TGTGCCAGTAGTATCGAGACAGACTACGAGCAGTACTTC. It encodes CASSIETDYEQYF. The V call is TRBV19, the J call TRBJ2-7, with D possibly TRBD1 on 5 matching bases. The germline gives CDR1 LNHDA, CDR2 SQIVND (reference sequence). V was cut by 3 bases and J by 3 bases, with 9 bases left in between. The CDR3 is 13 amino acids. Combining the CDR3 with reference TRBV19 and TRBJ2-7 gives the whole variable domain DGGITQSPKYLFRKEGQNVTLSCEQNLNHDAMYWYRQDPGQGLRLIYYSQIVNDFQKGDIAEGYSVSREKKESFPLTVTSAQKNPTAFYLCASSIETDYEQYFGPGTRLTVT.

This chain uses TRBV11-3 with TRBJ2-7; TRBD1 aligns across 11 bases. CDR1 SGHNT and CDR2 YENEEA come from the germline V gene. V lost 8 bases and J lost 7; bases outside the gene matches: 4. CDR3 length: 12 residues. In DNA form, the CDR3 reads TGTGCCAGCGGACAGGGGGCGGGGGAGCAGTACTTC. It specifies CASGQGAGEQYF.

The chain carries TRBV6-6 and TRBJ2-7; 7 bases are shared with TRBD2. Germline CDR1 is MNHNY and CDR2 is SVGAGI (reference sequence). The CDR3 has 14 residues. With V trimmed by 0 bases and J by 3 bases, 2 bases remained unmatched. The CDR3 region is CASSYSAGDYEQYF. The CDR3 DNA reads TGTGCCAGCAGTTACTCGGCGGGGGACTACGAGCAGTACTTC.

The CDR3 region is CASSQVLNGDTQYF. DNA for the CDR3: TGCGCCAGCAGCCAAGTTTTAAATGGAGATACGCAGTATTTT. The rearrangement links TRBV4-1 to TRBJ2-3; D unresolved. Germline values: CDR1 MGHRA, CDR2 YSYEKL. The CDR3 extends over 14 amino acids. The germline V and J ends were trimmed by 1 base and 5 bases, with 10 bases remaining between them.

The CDR3 protein is CASSLGLGKQELFF. In DNA form, the CDR3 reads TGTGCCAGCAGCTTAGGACTTGGGAAACAGGAGCTGTTTTTT. The chain combines TRBV13 with TRBJ2-2; D not certain. CDR3 length: 14 residues. The germline V and J ends were trimmed by 0 bases and 10 bases, with 12 bases remaining between them. CDR1 is PRHDT, CDR2 FYEKMQ, per germline (reference sequence).

The chain links TRBV6-6 to TRBJ2-7; D is possibly TRBD1 (5 bases). CDR3 length: 14 residues. V shed 2 bases and J shed 5 bases, with 13 bases lying between them. Per the germline V gene, CDR1 is MNHNY and CDR2 is SVGAGI (reference sequence). The CDR3 DNA follows: TGTGCCAGCAGTTACGCAGGGCGCGTCGACGAGCAGTACTTC. This codes for CASSYAGRVDEQYF.

The gene calls are TRBV9 and TRBJ2-5; the D gene is possibly TRBD2 (6 bases). V was pared by 2 bases and J by 5 bases, with 19 bases between. In germline, CDR1 is SGDLS, CDR2 YYNGEE. This CDR3 has 16 residues. In nucleotides, the CDR3 is TGTGCCAGCAGCGTGGAGTTCCTGGGGGGTATGGAGACCCAGTACTTC. Its translation is CASSVEFLGGMETQYF.

The chain joins TRBV7-2 to TRBJ2-1; 8 positions agree with TRBD2. V lost 3 bases and J lost 6; bases outside the gene matches: 7. The CDR3 covers 15 residues. Per the germline V gene, CDR1 is SGHTA and CDR2 is FQGNSA. The DNA for the CDR3 is TGTGCCAGCAGCTTCGGGACTAGAAGCGGCAATGAGCAGTTCTTC. It is translated as CASSFGTRSGNEQFF.